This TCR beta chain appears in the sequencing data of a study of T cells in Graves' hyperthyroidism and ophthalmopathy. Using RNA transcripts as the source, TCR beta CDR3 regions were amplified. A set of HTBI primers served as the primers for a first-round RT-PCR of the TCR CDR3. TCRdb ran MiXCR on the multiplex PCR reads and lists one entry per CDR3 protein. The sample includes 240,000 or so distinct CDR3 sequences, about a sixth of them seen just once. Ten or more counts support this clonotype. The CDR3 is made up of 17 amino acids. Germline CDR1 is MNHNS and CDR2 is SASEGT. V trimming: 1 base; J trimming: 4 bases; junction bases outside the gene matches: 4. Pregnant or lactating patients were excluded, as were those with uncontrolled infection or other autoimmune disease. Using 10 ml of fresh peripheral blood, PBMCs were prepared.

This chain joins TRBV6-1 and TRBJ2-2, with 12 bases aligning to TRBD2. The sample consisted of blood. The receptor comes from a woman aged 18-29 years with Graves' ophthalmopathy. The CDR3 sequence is CASSEGSSGRATGELFF. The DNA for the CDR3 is TGTGCCAGCAGTGAAGGCTCTAGCGGGAGGGCCACCGGGGAGCTGTTTTTT.